This T cell receptor (beta chain) was sequenced in a study of blood T cell repertoires in COVID-19. This clone was detected a few times. Original methodology: Amplification with reference gene primers provided the estimates of nucleated cell counts. Clones were read by immunoSEQ multiplex PCR, and TCRdb kept only the in-frame ones, dropping some. V and J calls and clone size are given by that table; D and trimming were obtained from the DNA. The table has hundreds of thousands of clones, 87% seen once. V was clipped by 6 bases and J by 0 bases; unmatched bases: 4. CDR3 length: 15 residues. CDR1 and CDR2 from the germline V gene are WSHSY and SAAADI.

The chain uses TRBV10-2 and TRBJ1-4; TRBD1 aligns across 7 bases. Sequencing input: peripheral blood. The sequence came from a young man with active or convalescent COVID-19. For the CDR3, the DNA is TGCGCCAGCAGAGAAGGGACAGCAACTAATGAAAAACTGTTTTTT. Amino acid sequence: CASREGTATNEKLFF.